What follows are 11 T cell receptor beta chains derived from one specimen sequenced in a study of blood T cells in healthy people across ages. A second about 7 to 11 cycle PCR used barcoded and J-beta primers. TCRdb reprocessed the 5' RACE reads via MiXCR and lists one record per CDR3 protein. The sample has some 760,000 distinct CDR3 sequences; approximately 25% are singletons. These data also formed part of another study, on T cells of mothers and their children.

Sample: blood. Receptor source: a boy aged 5 to 17 in good health.

This chain links TRBV28 with TRBJ1-4; no reliable D call. The CDR3 has 14 amino acids. The V and J ends lost 2 bases and 5 bases respectively, with 9 bases between them. The V gene's germline CDR1 is MDHEN and CDR2 SYDVKM. The CDR3 region has the DNA TGTGCCAGCAGTTTAGGGTTCAGAAATGAAAAACTGTTTTTT. Residues: CASSLGFRNEKLFF.

In its sample, this clonotype was seen many times. The chain uses TRBV7-2 and TRBJ2-7, with D tentatively TRBD2 (5 bases). Germline CDR1 and CDR2: SGHTA and FQGNSA. The V and J ends lost 2 bases and 3 bases respectively, with 8 bases between them. The CDR3 has 13 amino acids. The CDR3: CASSLSRDYEQYF. Written as DNA, the CDR3 is TGTGCCAGCAGCTTATCCCGGGACTACGAGCAGTACTTC.

This clonotype turned up a few times. The chain carries TRBV6-1 and TRBJ1-4, with D unclear. In germline, CDR1 is MNHNS, CDR2 SASEGT. Trimming took off 1 base at V and 3 bases at J, with 6 bases between the two ends. The CDR3 sequence is 14 residues long. The CDR3 DNA reads as TGTGCCAGCAGTGAAGGAAGACCTAATGAAAAACTGTTTTTT. Amino acids: CASSEGRPNEKLFF.

J is TRBJ2-7 and V is TRBV19, with TRBD1 identical over 7 bases. V was clipped by 5 bases and J by 5 bases; unmatched bases: 6. CDR1 and CDR2 (germline): LNHDA, SQIVND (reference sequence). The CDR3 is 13 amino acids. The CDR3 DNA reads as TGTGCCAGTAGTCCGGGACAGTTCAACGAGCAGTACTTC. As protein: CASSPGQFNEQYF. Filled out from reference TRBV19 and TRBJ2-7, the complete variable domain reads DGGITQSPKYLFRKEGQNVTLSCEQNLNHDAMYWYRQDPGQGLRLIYYSQIVNDFQKGDIAEGYSVSREKKESFPLTVTSAQKNPTAFYLCASSPGQFNEQYFGPGTRLTVT.

V gene TRBV27 combines with J gene TRBJ1-1, with TRBD1 as a possible D gene (6 bases). The CDR3 extends over 14 amino acids. CDR1 and CDR2 from the germline V gene are MNHEY and SMNVEV (reference sequence). V was trimmed by 1 base and J by 2 bases, leaving 8 bases between them. CDR3 residues: CASSLWGGNTEAFF. The CDR3 DNA reads as TGTGCCAGCAGTTTATGGGGGGGCAACACTGAAGCTTTCTTT.

The chain couples TRBV15 to TRBJ1-2, with unresolved D. CDR3 size: 14 residues. The V gene's germline CDR1 is LNHNV and CDR2 YYDKDF (reference sequence). The germline V and J ends were trimmed by 4 bases and 3 bases, with 12 bases remaining between them. The CDR3 DNA is TGTGCCACCAGCACCCGCCTGAGGCACTATGGCTACACCTTC. Protein: CATSTRLRHYGYTF.

This clonotype was found a few times. This chain connects TRBV7-3 to TRBJ1-2, with D possibly matching TRBD1 (6 bases). Germline V gene data show CDR1 as SGHTA and CDR2 as FQGTGA. V was pared by 2 bases and J by 5 bases, with 18 bases between. This CDR3 contains 16 residues. CDR3 in amino acids: CASSLGTPEEGYGYTF. CDR3 sequence (DNA): TGTGCCAGCAGCTTAGGGACACCCGAAGAAGGGTATGGCTACACCTTC.

This clonotype was counted between two and nine times. One junction end does not reproduce the germline sequence, and a read error may be involved. The chain joins TRBV11-2 to TRBJ1-2, with 12 bases identical to TRBD1. CDR1 and CDR2 from the germline V gene are SGHAT and FQNNGV. This CDR3 is 19 amino acids long. DNA for the CDR3: TGTGCCAGCAGCTCCGAAATAGGGACAGGGGGCGCGAATGACTATGGCTGCACCTTC. Translated: CASSSEIGTGGANDYGCTF.

V and J are TRBV20-1 and TRBJ2-3; D remains unclear. V lost 1 base and J 0 bases, leaving 20 bases between the germline ends. CDR1 and CDR2 from the germline V gene are DFQATT and SNEGSKA (reference sequence). The CDR3 is 18 amino acids. The CDR3 is CSARGASRVAGSTDTQYF. DNA of the CDR3: TGCAGTGCTAGAGGTGCTAGTCGTGTAGCAGGTAGCACAGATACGCAGTATTTT.

The chain combines TRBV3-1 with TRBJ2-7; TRBD2 matches at 11 bases. CDR1 is LGHDT and CDR2 is YNNKEL in the germline V gene (reference sequence). The CDR3 has 18 amino acids. V trimming: 1 base; J trimming: 0 bases; junction bases outside the gene matches: 8. Written as DNA, the CDR3 is TGTGCCAGCAGCCAAGGAATAGCGGGGGGGCCCACCTCCTACGAGCAGTACTTC. Protein sequence: CASSQGIAGGPTSYEQYF.

In nucleotides, the CDR3 is TGTGCCACCAGCAGGGAAATCGGGACTTCTAACACCTACGAGCAGTACTTC. Protein sequence: CATSREIGTSNTYEQYF. This sequence joins TRBV15 and TRBJ2-7; TRBD2 is a possible D gene (6 bases). Between the trimmed V and J ends, which lost 3 bases and 2 bases, there was a span of 20 bases. The CDR3 runs 17 residues. Germline CDR1 LNHNV, CDR2 YYDKDF (reference sequence). Complete variable domain (other parts from reference TRBV15 and TRBJ2-7): DAMVIQNPRYQVTQFGKPVTLSCSQTLNHNVMYWYQQKSSQAPKLLFHYYDKDFNNEADTPDNFQSRRPNTSFCFLDIRSPGLGDTAMYLCATSREIGTSNTYEQYFGPGTRLTVT.